This T cell receptor (beta chain) was obtained from a study of identical twins. Study results and limitations: Part of the zero-insertion signal could reflect confounding by invariant MAIT and iNKT cells.

J gave up 2 bases and V 3 bases, and 5 bases lay outside the gene matches. This CDR3 has 15 amino acids. The germline gives CDR1 MGHDK, CDR2 SYGVNS. Each CDR3 protein gets one entry after TCRdb re-called the 5' RACE reads with MiXCR. The data hold 450,000 or so distinct CDR3 sequences, with 14% observed a single time. This clonotype has a handful of counts. Its antigen is still unknown. Another study also made use of these data, one on yellow fever vaccine responses in identical twins.

Material: CD4+ T cells sorted from blood. The V and J genes are TRBV25-1 and TRBJ2-5; the match to TRBD2 covers 8 bases. The clonotype originates from a woman younger than 35 in good health. The CDR3: CASSDVGGVQETQYF. The CDR3 coding sequence is TGTGCCAGCAGTGACGTCGGGGGGGTACAAGAGACCCAGTACTTC.